Listed below are T cell receptor beta chains from one sample, sequenced in a study of blood T cells in healthy people across ages. MiXCR, applied by TCRdb to the 5' RACE reads, yields one record per CDR3 protein. The sample lists around 1,600,000 distinct CDR3 sequences, around 40% occurring once. Sequencing was done on a sample of blood. These receptor sequences come from a woman aged 18 to 35 in good health. Each CDR3 is given with its conserved first and last residue. A D gene is named only where the DNA matches it firmly. For some rows the clone size is stated as once, few or many, or as a class when expanded; others skip it.

v_call	d_call	clone_size	cdr3_length	j_call	cdr3_aa	cdr3_nt
TRBV10-3	.	.	15	TRBJ1-1	CAISDLTVMNTEAFF	TGTGCCATCAGTGACCTAACAGTTATGAACACTGAAGCTTTCTTT
TRBV4-3	TRBD1	once	17	TRBJ1-1	CASSQDRTGATNTEAFF	TGCGCCAGCAGCCAAGACCGGACAGGGGCAACCAACACTGAAGCTTTCTTT
TRBV30	.	.	13	TRBJ2-5	CAWSYMPLETQYF	TGTGCCTGGAGTTATATGCCCTTGGAGACCCAGTACTTC
TRBV5-1	TRBD1	.	14	TRBJ1-2	CASSVGGQSYGYTF	TGCGCCAGCAGCGTCGGGGGACAGTCCTATGGCTACACCTTC
TRBV2	.	.	14	TRBJ2-3	CASSETWLRDTQYF	TGTGCCAGCAGTGAAACCTGGTTAAGAGATACGCAGTATTTT
TRBV6-2/TRBV6-3	.	few	12	TRBJ2-7	CASSYRQGEQYF	TGTGCCAGCAGTTACCGGCAGGGCGAGCAGTACTTC
TRBV20-1	.	few	16	TRBJ1-5	CSARSGSGYDNQPQHF	TGCAGTGCTAGATCGGGCTCGGGATACGACAATCAGCCCCAGCATTTT
TRBV6-2/TRBV6-3	.	few	14	TRBJ2-5	CASSRHSYQETQYF	TGTGCCAGCAGCAGACACAGTTACCAAGAGACCCAGTACTTC
TRBV12-3/TRBV12-4	.	.	15	TRBJ1-3	CASSLSVPSGNTIYF	TGTGCCAGCAGTTTATCGGTTCCCTCTGGAAACACCATATATTTT
TRBV18	TRBD1	once	15	TRBJ2-7	CASSPAGTGRCEQYF	TGTGCCAGCTCACCAGCCGGGACAGGGCGCTGCGAGCAGTACTTC
TRBV6-2/TRBV6-3	.	many	12	TRBJ2-3	CASRLSTDTQYF	TGTGCCAGCAGACTTAGCACAGATACGCAGTATTTT
TRBV6-2/TRBV6-3	.	.	17	TRBJ2-1	CASSYPQERFTYNEQFF	TGTGCCAGCAGTTACCCCCAGGAGCGCTTCACCTACAATGAGCAGTTCTTC
TRBV20-1	TRBD1	few	12	TRBJ1-1	CSARLTGPTAFF	TGCAGTGCTAGGCTGACAGGGCCAACGGCTTTCTTT
TRBV6-5	.	few	15	TRBJ1-1	CASSYIGGTYTEAFF	TGTGCCAGCAGTTACATTGGAGGAACCTACACTGAAGCTTTCTTT
TRBV7-2	.	.	14	TRBJ2-3	CASSLGVPPDTQYF	TGTGCCAGCAGCTTAGGGGTCCCCCCAGATACGCAGTATTTT
TRBV10-3	.	few	15	TRBJ2-7	CAISESLKGYNEQYF	TGTGCCATCAGTGAGTCTCTAAAAGGGTATAATGAGCAGTACTTC
TRBV24-1	TRBD1	.	15	TRBJ2-5	CATSKTGTGGETQYF	TGTGCCACCAGCAAAACCGGGACAGGGGGAGAGACCCAGTACTTC
TRBV12-3/TRBV12-4	.	once	14	TRBJ1-1	CASSPRAWNTEAFF	TGTGCCAGCAGCCCCAGGGCCTGGAACACTGAAGCTTTCTTT
TRBV7-2	.	.	13	TRBJ1-1	CASSRPGTTEAFF	TGTGCCAGCAGCCGTCCAGGAACCACTGAAGCTTTCTTT
TRBV20-1	.	.	13	TRBJ2-1	CSATPDPLIEQFF	TGCAGTGCTACCCCCGATCCTCTTATTGAGCAGTTCTTC
TRBV7-8	.	few	14	TRBJ2-3	CASTARRWADTQYF	TGTGCCAGCACCGCGCGGCGGTGGGCAGATACGCAGTATTTT
TRBV29-1	TRBD2	few	14	TRBJ2-3	CSVETSGHTDTQYF	TGCAGCGTTGAGACTAGCGGGCACACAGATACGCAGTATTTT
TRBV6-2/TRBV6-3	.	.	16	TRBJ1-5	CASSGGVVNSNQPQHF	TGTGCCAGCAGCGGTGGCGTAGTAAATAGCAATCAGCCCCAGCATTTT
TRBV28	.	.	15	TRBJ2-7	CASSLELAPGNEQYF	TGTGCCAGCAGTTTGGAGCTAGCCCCGGGGAACGAGCAGTACTTC
TRBV4-1	TRBD2	few	19	TRBJ2-1	CASSQVSTASGGAYNEQFF	TGCGCCAGCAGCCAAGTTAGTACGGCTAGCGGGGGGGCTTACAATGAGCAGTTCTTC
TRBV27	TRBD1	.	16	TRBJ2-7	CASSLQGAGLVYEQYF	TGTGCCAGCAGTTTACAGGGGGCCGGATTGGTATACGAGCAGTACTTC
TRBV29-1	TRBD2	few	14	TRBJ2-1	CSVQGGSAYNEQFF	TGCAGCGTGCAAGGCGGGAGCGCCTACAATGAGCAGTTCTTC
TRBV4-3	.	.	15	TRBJ2-7	CASSQDFIAAYEQYF	TGCGCCAGCAGCCAAGACTTTATTGCGGCTTACGAGCAGTACTTC
TRBV7-8	.	.	14	TRBJ2-1	CASRTLGYYNEQFF	TGTGCCAGCAGGACCCTGGGATACTACAATGAGCAGTTCTTC
TRBV27	.	.	12	TRBJ1-6	CASSFFGSPLHF	TGTGCCAGCAGTTTCTTTGGGTCACCCCTCCACTTT
TRBV4-2	TRBD2	few	16	TRBJ2-5	CASSQEPAGGQETQYF	TGTGCCAGCAGCCAAGAGCCGGCGGGAGGCCAAGAGACCCAGTACTTC
TRBV7-2	TRBD2	.	15	TRBJ2-1	CASSFQGLAGGPLFF	TGTGCCAGCAGCTTTCAGGGACTAGCGGGGGGGCCCCTGTTCTTC
TRBV24-1	.	.	15	TRBJ2-1	CATSDPRQKIGEQFF	TGTGCCACCAGTGACCCCCGACAGAAAATCGGTGAGCAGTTCTTC
TRBV16	.	.	15	TRBJ1-1	CASSQSVSSDTEAFF	TGTGCCAGCAGCCAATCTGTCAGTTCGGACACTGAAGCTTTCTTT